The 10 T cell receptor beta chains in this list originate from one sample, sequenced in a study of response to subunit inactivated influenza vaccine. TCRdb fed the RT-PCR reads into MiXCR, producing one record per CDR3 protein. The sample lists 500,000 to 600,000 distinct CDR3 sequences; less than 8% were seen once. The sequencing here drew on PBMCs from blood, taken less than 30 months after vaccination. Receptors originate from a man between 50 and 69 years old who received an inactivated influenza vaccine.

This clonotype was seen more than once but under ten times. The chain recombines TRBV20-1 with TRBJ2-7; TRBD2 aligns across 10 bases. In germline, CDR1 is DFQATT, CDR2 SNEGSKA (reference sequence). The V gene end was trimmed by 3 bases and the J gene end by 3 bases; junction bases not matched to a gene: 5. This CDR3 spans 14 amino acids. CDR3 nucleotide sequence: TGCAGTGCTAGTCCTATAGCGGGGGGCTACGAGCAGTACTTC. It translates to CSASPIAGGYEQYF.

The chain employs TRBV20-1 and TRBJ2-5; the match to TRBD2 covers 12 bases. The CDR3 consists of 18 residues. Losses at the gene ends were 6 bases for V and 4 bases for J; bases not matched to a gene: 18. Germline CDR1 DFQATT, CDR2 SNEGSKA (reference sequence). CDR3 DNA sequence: TGCAGTGCAAATCCTAGCGGGAGGGCCTCTCTGTTTTCAGAGACCCAGTACTTC. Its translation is CSANPSGRASLFSETQYF.

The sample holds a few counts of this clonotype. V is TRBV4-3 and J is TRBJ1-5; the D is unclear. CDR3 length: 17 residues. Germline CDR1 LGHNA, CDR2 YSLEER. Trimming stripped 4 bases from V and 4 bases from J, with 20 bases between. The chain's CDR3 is CASSPTLVTGSNQPQHF. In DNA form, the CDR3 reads TGCGCCAGCAGCCCCACGTTGGTAACTGGGTCGAATCAGCCCCAGCATTTT.

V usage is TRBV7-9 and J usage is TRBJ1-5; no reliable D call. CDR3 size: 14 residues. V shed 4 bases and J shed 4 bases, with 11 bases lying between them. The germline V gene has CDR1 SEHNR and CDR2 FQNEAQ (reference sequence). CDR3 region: CASSSRDGNQPQHF. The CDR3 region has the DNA TGTGCCAGCAGCTCCCGAGACGGAAATCAGCCCCAGCATTTT.

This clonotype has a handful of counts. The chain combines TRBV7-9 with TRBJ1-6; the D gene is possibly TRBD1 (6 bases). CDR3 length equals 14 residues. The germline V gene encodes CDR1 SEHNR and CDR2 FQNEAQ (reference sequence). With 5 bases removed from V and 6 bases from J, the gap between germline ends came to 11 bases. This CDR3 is CASSRGDINSPLHF. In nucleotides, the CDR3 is TGTGCCAGCAGCAGGGGGGATATTAATTCACCCCTCCACTTT.

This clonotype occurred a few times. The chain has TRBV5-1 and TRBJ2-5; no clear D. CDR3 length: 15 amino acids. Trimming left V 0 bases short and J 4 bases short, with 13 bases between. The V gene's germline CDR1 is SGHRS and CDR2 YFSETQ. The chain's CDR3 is CASSLGVSRLETQYF. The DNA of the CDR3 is TGCGCCAGCAGCTTGGGGGTCTCGAGATTAGAGACCCAGTACTTC.

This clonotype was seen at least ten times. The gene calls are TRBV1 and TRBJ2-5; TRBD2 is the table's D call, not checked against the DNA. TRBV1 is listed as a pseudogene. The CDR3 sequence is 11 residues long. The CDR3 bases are TGCACCAGCTCCCGGAGGGCTCCAGAGTACTTC. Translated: CTSSRRAPEYF.

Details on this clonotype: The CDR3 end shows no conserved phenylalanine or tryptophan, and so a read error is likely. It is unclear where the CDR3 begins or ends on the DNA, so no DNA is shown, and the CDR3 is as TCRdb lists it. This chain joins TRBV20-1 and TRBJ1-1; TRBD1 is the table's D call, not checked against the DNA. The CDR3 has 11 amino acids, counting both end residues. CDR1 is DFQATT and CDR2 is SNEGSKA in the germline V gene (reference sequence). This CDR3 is CSASNTQGSFH.

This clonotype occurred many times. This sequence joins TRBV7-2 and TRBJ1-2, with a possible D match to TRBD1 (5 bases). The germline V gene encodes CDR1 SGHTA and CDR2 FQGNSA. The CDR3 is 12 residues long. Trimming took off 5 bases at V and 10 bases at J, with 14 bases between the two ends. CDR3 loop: CASSPPGRPYTF. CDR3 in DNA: TGTGCCAGCAGCCCGCCGGGACGCCCCTACACCTTC.

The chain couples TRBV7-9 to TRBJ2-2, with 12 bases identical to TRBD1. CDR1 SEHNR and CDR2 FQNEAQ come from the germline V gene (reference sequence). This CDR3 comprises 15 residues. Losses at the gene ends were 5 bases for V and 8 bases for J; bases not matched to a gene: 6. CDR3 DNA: TGTGCCAGCAGCACCCGGGACAGGGGGCTTGGGGAGCTGTTTTTT. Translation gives CASSTRDRGLGELFF.